A selection of T cell receptor beta chains follows, all from one sample in a study of blood T cell repertoires in COVID-19. Generated by immunoSEQ multiplex PCR, the TCRdb table keeps only in-frame clones and is missing some. The data contain some 160,000 clones, less than 90% of them singletons. Material: PBMCs or T cells enriched from blood (not recorded which). The receptor set was obtained from a woman between 50 and 59 years old who had recovered from COVID-19. Both conserved end residues are part of each CDR3. Fields, in order: clone size, J gene, D gene, V gene, CDR3 protein, CDR3 DNA. D genes are given only for firm matches. Size is omitted from some rows. Given values are once, few, many or a class for expanded clones.

.	TRBJ2-5	TRBD2	TRBV10-3	CAISKAGVGETQYF	TGTGCCATCAGTAAGGCGGGGGTCGGGGAGACCCAGTACTTC
.	TRBJ1-1	TRBD1	TRBV10-1	CASSEGGDRKNTEAFF	TGCGCCAGCAGTGAAGGAGGGGACAGAAAAAACACTGAAGCTTTCTTT
.	TRBJ1-6	.	TRBV2	CASNGGFNSPLHF	TGTGCCAGCAACGGGGGATTTAATTCACCCCTCCACTTT
.	TRBJ2-2	TRBD2	TRBV19	CASFSGRGGGELFF	TGTGCCAGTTTTAGCGGGAGAGGAGGCGGGGAGCTGTTTTTT
.	TRBJ1-3	.	TRBV5-6	CASSPDFSGNTIYF	TGTGCCAGCAGCCCTGACTTTTCTGGAAACACCATATATTTT
.	TRBJ2-3	TRBD2	TRBV2	CATGLEDTQYF	TGTGCCACCGGACTAGAAGATACGCAGTATTTT
.	TRBJ2-3	.	TRBV18	CASSSYGSGDTQYF	TGTGCCAGCTCCAGCTACGGATCAGGAGATACGCAGTATTTT
.	TRBJ1-2	.	TRBV2	CASSEGSLPIYGYTF	TGTGCCAGCAGTGAGGGCAGTCTGCCAATCTATGGCTACACCTTC
.	TRBJ1-3	.	TRBV7-2	CASSLQVSGNTIYF	TGTGCCAGCAGCCTACAGGTCTCTGGAAACACCATATATTTT
few	TRBJ1-1	.	TRBV5-5	CASSLQGKNTEAFF	TGTGCCAGCAGCTTGCAGGGTAAGAACACTGAAGCTTTCTTT
once	TRBJ2-2	.	TRBV29-1	CSGQVRNTGELFF	TGCAGCGGCCAGGTCCGCAACACCGGGGAGCTGTTTTTT
.	TRBJ2-7	TRBD2	TRBV27	CASSPISGITYEQYF	TGTGCCAGCAGTCCAATTAGCGGGATCACCTACGAGCAGTACTTC
.	TRBJ2-7	TRBD2	TRBV28	CASRGQGTLAGVGEQYF	TGTGCCAGCAGAGGACAGGGGACACTAGCGGGAGTGGGCGAGCAGTACTTC
.	TRBJ2-7	.	TRBV28	CATVSGSYEQYF	TGTGCCACCGTCTCGGGATCCTACGAGCAGTACTTC
few	TRBJ1-5	.	TRBV24-1	CATSVRPGTQHF	TGTGCCACCAGTGTCCGTCCGGGGACCCAGCATTTT
.	TRBJ2-5	TRBD2	TRBV15	CATSRGRTSGGRFQETQYF	TGTGCCACCAGCAGAGGTCGCACTAGCGGGGGGCGGTTCCAAGAGACCCAGTACTTC
.	TRBJ2-7	TRBD1	TRBV19	CASSRGQGDYEQYF	TGTGCCAGTAGTCGGGGACAGGGGGACTACGAGCAGTACTTC
.	TRBJ1-4	.	TRBV4-2	CASSQYSAGEKLFF	TGTGCCAGCAGCCAATACTCCGCGGGGGAAAAACTGTTTTTT
.	TRBJ1-2	TRBD1	TRBV11-1	CASSPDRGLYGYTF	TGTGCCAGCAGCCCTGACAGGGGGCTTTATGGCTACACCTTC
.	TRBJ1-2	TRBD1	TRBV6-6	CASSKSTGTGYTF	TGTGCCAGCAGTAAATCGACAGGGACTGGCTACACCTTC
.	TRBJ2-1	TRBD2	TRBV9	CASSATSGGFHEQFF	TGTGCCAGCAGCGCCACTAGCGGGGGATTCCATGAGCAGTTCTTC
.	TRBJ2-7	TRBD2	TRBV5-1	CASSFSGTTPGEQYF	TGCGCCAGCAGTTTTAGCGGGACTACCCCGGGGGAGCAGTACTTC
.	TRBJ1-1	.	TRBV7-3	CASSLIYSGSNTEAFF	TGTGCCAGCAGCTTAATTTATTCGGGGTCGAACACTGAAGCTTTCTTT
.	TRBJ2-1	.	TRBV7-9	CASSLTEYNEQFF	TGTGCCAGCAGCTTGACAGAGTACAATGAGCAGTTCTTC
.	TRBJ1-2	TRBD1	TRBV4-3	CASSQDPLDRGYGYTF	TGCGCCAGCAGCCAAGATCCCCTGGACAGGGGCTATGGCTACACCTTC
.	TRBJ1-5	TRBD1	TRBV19	CASSIVGTAANQPQHF	TGTGCCAGTAGTATAGTGGGGACAGCGGCCAATCAGCCCCAGCATTTT
.	TRBJ1-5	.	TRBV27	CASSSQINQPQHF	TGTGCCAGCAGTTCCCAGATCAATCAGCCCCAGCATTTT
.	TRBJ1-1	TRBD1	TRBV29-1	CSVDGQGVRTEAFF	TGCAGCGTCGACGGACAGGGGGTAAGGACTGAAGCTTTCTTT
.	TRBJ2-2	.	TRBV5-5	CASSVKNTGELFF	TGTGCCAGCAGCGTCAAAAACACCGGGGAGCTGTTTTTT
.	TRBJ2-2	TRBD1	TRBV7-2	CASSRGQGAPTGELFF	TGTGCCAGCAGCCGCGGACAGGGGGCGCCCACCGGGGAGCTGTTTTTT
.	TRBJ1-2	TRBD1	TRBV10-3	CAISGGQFSGYTF	TGTGCCATCAGTGGGGGACAGTTCAGTGGCTACACCTTC
.	TRBJ2-7	TRBD1	TRBV3-1/TRBV3-2	CASSQDGRGRSIRYF	TGTGCCAGCAGCCAAGACGGCAGGGGGCGTTCGATTCGGTACTTC
.	TRBJ1-1	.	TRBV27	CASSYRGARTEAFF	TGTGCCAGCAGTTATCGGGGGGCGAGGACTGAAGCTTTCTTT
.	TRBJ2-5	TRBD1	TRBV7-2	CANHLGRDRGKVETQYF	TGTGCCAACCATTTGGGGCGGGACAGGGGGAAGGTAGAGACCCAGTACTTC
.	TRBJ1-3	.	TRBV9	CASSVASGAGNTIYF	TGTGCCAGCAGCGTAGCATCAGGGGCTGGAAACACCATATATTTT
.	TRBJ1-5	.	TRBV3-1/TRBV3-2	CASSQDIEGPQHF	TGTGCCAGCAGCCAAGATATTGAGGGGCCCCAGCATTTT
.	TRBJ1-2	.	TRBV7-2	CASSQSPTPLGYTF	TGTGCCAGCAGCCAATCTCCTACCCCCTTAGGCTACACCTTC
.	TRBJ2-3	.	TRBV15	CATSLSATIRTDTQYF	TGTGCCACCAGCTTGTCCGCGACTATACGCACAGATACGCAGTATTTT
.	TRBJ1-4	.	TRBV27	CASSFWGQRDEKLFF	TGTGCCAGCAGTTTTTGGGGGCAACGGGATGAAAAACTGTTTTTT
.	TRBJ2-7	.	TRBV11-2	CASSSTTAYEQYF	TGTGCCAGCAGCTCCACGACAGCCTACGAGCAGTACTTC
.	TRBJ2-3	.	TRBV10-3	CAISGGPADTQYF	TGTGCCATCAGTGGAGGTCCCGCGGATACGCAGTATTTT
.	TRBJ1-2	.	TRBV6-1	CASSESGQGSWYGYTF	TGTGCCAGCAGTGAATCGGGGCAGGGGAGTTGGTATGGCTACACCTTC
.	TRBJ2-5	TRBD2	TRBV18	CASSRDYKETQYF	TGTGCCAGCTCACGGGACTATAAAGAGACCCAGTACTTC
.	TRBJ2-3	.	TRBV6-5	CASSSTQGQYF	TGTGCCAGCAGTAGTACCCAGGGGCAGTATTTT
.	TRBJ2-1	TRBD2	TRBV18	CASSSLAGDNEQFF	TGTGCCAGCTCGAGCCTAGCGGGAGACAATGAGCAGTTCTTC
.	TRBJ1-1	TRBD1	TRBV9	CASSPGTGMNTEAFF	TGTGCCAGCAGCCCGGGGACAGGGATGAACACTGAAGCTTTCTTT
.	TRBJ2-7	.	TRBV6-1	CASRGGTDEQYF	TGTGCCAGCAGAGGGGGGACAGATGAGCAGTACTTC
.	TRBJ1-2	TRBD1	TRBV7-2	CASSPSTTGGGGYTF	TGTGCCAGCAGCCCAAGTACCACAGGGGGAGGTGGCTACACCTTC
.	TRBJ2-7	TRBD1	TRBV11-1	CASSFRGTGVYEQYF	TGTGCCAGCAGCTTCCGCGGGACAGGGGTATACGAGCAGTACTTC
.	TRBJ1-6	.	TRBV12-3/TRBV12-4	CASSRDIGSPLHF	TGTGCCAGCAGCCGGGACATTGGTTCACCCCTCCACTTT
.	TRBJ2-7	.	TRBV9	CASSPLLIAEQYF	TGTGCCAGCAGCCCGCTGTTGATAGCCGAGCAGTACTTC
few	TRBJ1-1	.	TRBV28	CASSSQGSSEAFF	TGTGCCAGCAGTTCACAGGGCTCCAGTGAAGCTTTCTTT